The 26 T cell receptor beta chains listed next were all sequenced from one sample in a study of beta chain features in type 1 diabetes. Findings and limits, study-wide: Within each of all four CD4+ subsets, Type 1 diabetes patients had TCRB CDR3s that were moderately but significantly shorter.

These receptors have no known antigen. Isolated RNA was reverse transcribed in full, so expressed TCRB transcripts were sequenced. Here immunoSEQ multiplex PCR was the method, and the copy in TCRdb shows in-frame clones only, minus some. The sample lists about 340,000 clones, about a tenth occurring once. The sample consisted of central memory CD4+ T cells from blood. These receptors all stem from a young man with type 1 diabetes.

The chain has TRBV7-2 and TRBJ2-1; D perhaps matches TRBD2 (5 bases). The CDR3 sequence is 15 residues long. V was pared by 5 bases and J by 0 bases, with 11 bases between. Germline CDR1 SGHTA, CDR2 FQGNSA. CDR3 in DNA: TGTGCCAGCAGCAGCGGACCGAGCTCCTACAATGAGCAGTTCTTC. This sequence encodes CASSSGPSSYNEQFF.

Written as DNA, the CDR3 is TGTGCCAGCAGCTCTGGGGTTAGCACAGATACGCAGTATTTT. Protein product: CASSSGVSTDTQYF. The chain recombines TRBV7-2 with TRBJ2-3; D is unclear. V shed 4 bases and J shed 0 bases, with 8 bases lying between them. Looked up from germline, CDR1 is SGHTA and CDR2 is FQGNSA. The CDR3 length is 14 residues.

This clone was seen a handful of times. V gene TRBV11-2 combines with J gene TRBJ1-1; unclear D gene. The CDR3 runs 15 residues. In germline, CDR1 is SGHAT, CDR2 FQNNGV. The V end lost 1 base, the J end lost 1 base, and 10 bases lay between the germline ends. Here the CDR3 reads CASSLGLGGNTEAFF. DNA for the CDR3: TGTGCCAGCAGCTTAGGCTTGGGAGGGAACACTGAAGCTTTCTTT.

The chain joins TRBV7-9 to TRBJ2-3; 9 bases align to TRBD2. Germline V CDR1 and CDR2: SEHNR, FQNEAQ (reference sequence). Trimming took 5 bases from V and 3 from J; bases not matched to a gene: 9. This CDR3 is built from 16 residues. CDR3 bases: TGTGCCAGCAGCCATCTAGCGGGGCTCGAAACAGATACGCAGTATTTT. Its protein is CASSHLAGLETDTQYF.

The chain is built from TRBV29-1 and TRBJ2-1; 9 positions match TRBD1. The CDR3 consists of 13 residues. V gave up 8 bases and J gave up 5 bases; unmatched junction bases: 7. CDR1 is SQVTM, CDR2 ANQGSEA, per germline. CDR3 coding DNA: TGCAGCTCTGGGACAGGGTACGACAATGAGCAGTTCTTC. Translated, it gives CSSGTGYDNEQFF.

The rearrangement uses TRBV7-2 and TRBJ2-7; 7 bases align to TRBD1. J gave up 2 bases and V 2 bases, and 3 bases lay outside the gene matches. The germline gives CDR1 SGHTA, CDR2 FQGNSA. The CDR3 has 14 amino acids. CDR3 loop: CASSLTGDPYEQYF. Written as DNA, the CDR3 is TGTGCCAGCAGCTTAACAGGGGATCCCTACGAGCAGTACTTC.

This clone turned up a few times. This sample includes further DNA sequences coding for the same CDR3. The chain combines TRBV7-9 with TRBJ1-5; D remains unclear. Germline CDR1 reads SEHNR; CDR2 reads FQNEAQ (reference sequence). CDR3 length: 14 amino acids. V lost 5 bases and J 4 bases, leaving 12 bases between the germline ends. CDR3 sequence reads: CASSLVGENQPQHF. CDR3 in DNA: TGTGCCAGCAGCCTAGTCGGGGAGAATCAGCCCCAGCATTTT.

The chain links TRBV4-3 to TRBJ2-2, with D unclear. CDR3 length: 16 amino acids. Germline CDR1 reads LGHNA; CDR2 reads YSLEER. Trimming took off 0 bases at V and 4 bases at J, with 12 bases between the two ends. The CDR3 spells CASSQDFRSITGELFF. The CDR3 DNA sequence: TGCGCCAGCAGCCAAGATTTCCGCTCCATCACCGGGGAGCTGTTTTTT.

In its sample, this clone was seen a few times. The chain has TRBV9 and TRBJ2-3, with TRBD2 matching 10 bases. Per germline, CDR1 SGDLS and CDR2 YYNGEE. The V segment lost 0 bases and the J segment 1 base; nucleotides outside the gene matches: 8. This CDR3 region has 18 residues. CDR3 bases: TGTGCCAGCAGCGTAGAAGCGGGGGGGCGTCGGGGCACAGATACGCAGTATTTT. This gives the protein CASSVEAGGRRGTDTQYF. The full variable domain, in which reference TRBV9 and TRBJ2-3 provide the parts outside the CDR3, is DSGVTQTPKHLITATGQRVTLRCSPRSGDLSVYWYQQSLDQGLQFLIQYYNGEERAKGNILERFSAQQFPDLHSELNLSSLELGDSALYFCASSVEAGGRRGTDTQYFGPGTRLTVL.

This clone was detected a few times. The chain links TRBV18 to TRBJ2-5; 8 nucleotides match TRBD1. This CDR3 comprises 13 residues. V shed 5 bases and J 5 bases; nucleotides not matched to a gene: 4. Germline CDR1 is KGHSH and CDR2 is LQKENI. The CDR3 nucleotides read TGTGCCAGCTCAACGACAGGGGCGGAGACCCAGTACTTC. This encodes CASSTTGAETQYF.

Only a few counts were recorded for this clone. The J gene is TRBJ1-2, the V gene TRBV7-9, with D hard to call. V shed 9 bases and J shed 7 bases, with 15 bases lying between them. There are 12 residues in the CDR3. CDR1 SEHNR and CDR2 FQNEAQ come from the germline V gene (reference sequence). The CDR3 coding sequence is TGTGCCAGTAAACCCGTGGAGGGTGGCTACACCTTC. Amino acid sequence: CASKPVEGGYTF.

This chain links TRBV7-9 with TRBJ1-1; no clear D gene. There are 14 residues in the CDR3. V lost 1 base and J lost 4, with 10 bases in between. Germline assignment: CDR1 SEHNR and CDR2 FQNEAQ (reference sequence). Written as DNA, the CDR3 is TGTGCCAGCAGCTTAGACGGGTACAGCACTGAAGCTTTCTTT. It encodes CASSLDGYSTEAFF.

This clone has more than one count but fewer than ten. The V and J genes are TRBV6-1 and TRBJ1-1, with a weak D call TRBD1 (6 bases). The CDR3 has 13 residues. Germline loops: CDR1 MNHNS, CDR2 SASEGT. V gave up 6 bases and J gave up 6 bases, with 14 bases separating them. The CDR3 reads CASRGDTRAEAFF. The CDR3 region has the DNA TGTGCCAGCAGGGGGGACACTCGGGCTGAAGCTTTCTTT.

This clone was seen a few times. This chain joins TRBV10-3 and TRBJ1-3; D unresolved. Per the germline V gene, CDR1 is ENHRY and CDR2 is SYGVKD. The germline V and J ends were trimmed by 3 bases and 6 bases, with 9 bases remaining between them. The CDR3 covers 13 residues. In DNA form, the CDR3 reads TGTGCCATCAGTGAAAGACCTCCAAACACCATATATTTT. Translating it yields CAISERPPNTIYF.

In its sample, this clone was seen once. The gene calls are TRBV5-1 and TRBJ2-7, with TRBD1 as a possible D gene (6 bases). CDR1 is SGHRS, CDR2 YFSETQ, per germline. This CDR3 region has 13 residues. V lost 4 bases and J lost 4, with 12 bases in between. The CDR3 nucleotides read TGCGCCAGCAGCCTTCGACAGGAGTACGAGCAGTACTTC. Translation gives CASSLRQEYEQYF.

The rearrangement links TRBV2 to TRBJ2-5; D is possibly TRBD1 (5 bases). The V and J ends lost 10 bases and 3 bases respectively, with 18 bases between them. Per the germline V gene, CDR1 is SNHLY and CDR2 is FYNNEI. The CDR3 consists of 14 residues. The CDR3 reads CATGKGQAEETQYF. CDR3 coding DNA: TGTGCCACCGGAAAGGGGCAAGCAGAAGAGACCCAGTACTTC. The full variable domain, completed using reference TRBV2 and TRBJ2-5, is EPEVTQTPSHQVTQMGQEVILRCVPISNHLYFYWYRQILGQKVEFLVSFYNNEISEKSEIFDDQFSVERPDGSNFTLKIRSTKLEDSAMYFCATGKGQAEETQYFGPGTRLLVL.

J is TRBJ2-4 and V is TRBV25-1; 7 nucleotides line up with TRBD1. Germline loops: CDR1 MGHDK, CDR2 SYGVNS. V was pared by 3 bases and J by 7 bases, with 9 bases of the junction left unmatched. The CDR3 is 15 amino acids. The CDR3 spells CASSDQTGSRNIQYF. In DNA form, the CDR3 reads TGTGCCAGCAGTGACCAGACAGGGAGCCGCAACATTCAGTACTTC.

The gene calls are TRBV4-3 and TRBJ1-2; 9 bases are a match to TRBD1. CDR1 and CDR2 from the germline V gene are LGHNA and YSLEER. The trim removed 1 base at V and 5 bases at J, leaving 5 bases unmatched. The CDR3 has 15 amino acids. The CDR3 spells CASSQGNRGQYGYTF. The CDR3 bases are TGCGCCAGCAGCCAAGGGAACAGGGGGCAATATGGCTACACCTTC.

The chain combines TRBV14 with TRBJ1-3; no clear D gene. The germline V gene encodes CDR1 SGHDN and CDR2 FVKESK. The CDR3 is made up of 13 amino acids. The germline V and J ends were trimmed by 8 bases and 0 bases, with 8 bases remaining between them. In DNA form, the CDR3 reads TGTGCCAGCCGACGAGACTCTGGAAACACCATATATTTT. Encoded protein: CASRRDSGNTIYF. The full variable domain, completed using reference TRBV14 and TRBJ1-3, is EAGVTQFPSHSVIEKGQTVTLRCDPISGHDNLYWYRRVMGKEIKFLLHFVKESKQDESGMPNNRFLAERTGGTYSTLKVQPAELEDSGVYFCASRRDSGNTIYFGEGSWLTVV.

In regard to this clone: One junction end does not reproduce the germline sequence, and a read error may be involved. This sequence joins TRBV11-2 and TRBJ2-1; TRBD1 matches 9 bases. Germline loops: CDR1 SGHAT, CDR2 FQNNGV. This CDR3 is built from 14 residues. DNA of the CDR3: TGTGCTAGCAAGCGGGACAGGGAGGGCAATGAGCAGTTCTTC. This sequence encodes CASKRDREGNEQFF.

This chain uses TRBV6-1 with TRBJ1-5; D call uncertain. The V and J ends lost 0 bases and 2 bases respectively, with 14 bases between them. Germline V gene sequence: CDR1 MNHNS, CDR2 SASEGT. This CDR3 region has 17 residues. Here the CDR3 reads CASSEALGARGNQPQHF. CDR3 DNA: TGTGCCAGCAGTGAAGCGCTTGGAGCCCGGGGCAATCAGCCCCAGCATTTT.

This clone was detected a few times. The chain couples TRBV19 to TRBJ1-2; the match to TRBD1 covers 8 bases. The germline CDR1 and CDR2 sequences are LNHDA and SQIVND (reference sequence). The CDR3 length is 15 residues. With V trimmed by 4 bases and J by 8 bases, 12 bases remained unmatched. CDR3 protein: CASSTTRQGSEGYTF. CDR3 nucleotides: TGTGCCAGTAGTACAACTCGACAGGGGTCGGAGGGCTACACCTTC.

The V and J genes are TRBV9 and TRBJ2-1; D may be TRBD1 (5 bases). Trimming pared 5 bases from V and 0 bases from J, leaving 12 bases between. The germline CDR1 and CDR2 sequences are SGDLS and YYNGEE. The CDR3 runs 15 residues. This chain's CDR3 is CASSPRQSSYNEQFF. The CDR3 region has the DNA TGTGCCAGCAGTCCCAGACAGAGCTCCTACAATGAGCAGTTCTTC. Looking up the rest from reference TRBV9 and TRBJ2-1 gives the full variable domain: DSGVTQTPKHLITATGQRVTLRCSPRSGDLSVYWYQQSLDQGLQFLIQYYNGEERAKGNILERFSAQQFPDLHSELNLSSLELGDSALYFCASSPRQSSYNEQFFGPGTRLTVL.

The table lists this clone with a few counts. This CDR3 reads CASRGQAVSYEQYF. CDR3 DNA sequence: TGCGCCAGCAGAGGACAGGCCGTCTCCTACGAGCAGTACTTC. The chain recombines TRBV5-1 with TRBJ2-7; TRBD1 matches 7 bases. V lost 5 bases to trimming and J lost 0 bases; unmatched junction nucleotides: 5. Germline CDR1 SGHRS, CDR2 YFSETQ. This CDR3 contains 14 residues.

V and J are TRBV7-2 and TRBJ2-1; TRBD1 matches 9 bases. Germline CDR1 reads SGHTA; CDR2 reads FQGNSA. Germline trimming cut 5 bases from V and 4 bases from J; bases unmatched to any gene: 6. CDR3 length: 15 residues. The CDR3 nucleotides read TGTGCCAGCAGCAATACCGGGACAGGGTACAATGAGCAGTTCTTC. Protein sequence: CASSNTGTGYNEQFF.

This clone came up a few times. The chain recombines TRBV7-2 with TRBJ1-6; unclear D gene. Germline V gene lookup returns CDR1 SGHTA and CDR2 FQGNSA. This CDR3 is 13 amino acids long. The germline V and J ends were trimmed by 4 bases and 5 bases, with 6 bases remaining between them. The CDR3 region has the DNA TGTGCCAGCAGCTACAGCAATAATTCACCCCTCCACTTT. Translated: CASSYSNNSPLHF. Based on the CDR3 plus reference TRBV7-2 and TRBJ1-6, the full variable domain is GAGVSQSPSNKVTEKGKDVELRCDPISGHTALYWYRQSLGQGLEFLIYFQGNSAPDKSGLPSDRFSAERTGGSVSTLTIQRTQQEDSAVYLCASSYSNNSPLHFGNGTRLTVT.